The table lists the clone carrying this T cell receptor beta chain with a few counts. The junction had 5 bases not matched to a gene; V was cut back by 6 bases and J by 2 bases. Germline values: CDR1 KGHSH, CDR2 LQKENI. CDR3 length equals 14 residues. With iRepertoire HTBI primers and Arm-PCR of CDR3 regions, TCR beta libraries were built. MiXCR was run by TCRdb on the multiplex PCR reads, yielding one entry per CDR3 protein. The sample shows under 450,000 distinct CDR3 sequences, about a quarter of them seen only once. The data belong to a study of regulatory T cells in long-lasting Graves disease. Time point specified: persistent/refractory GD, antithyroid drugs over 5 years with positive TRAb. PBMC RNA served as the TCR library source.

V is TRBV18 and J is TRBJ2-7, with TRBD2 matching over 9 bases. The sequence derives from a female donor with Graves disease. Sequences were derived from peripheral blood mononuclear cells (PBMCs), sampled when the disease was refractory, from a patient treated with antithyroid drugs. The chain's CDR3 is CASSPREGAYEQYF. The CDR3 region has the DNA TGTGCCAGCTCCCCGCGGGAGGGGGCCTACGAGCAGTACTTC.